The entry below describes one TCR beta chain. Its antigen remains unidentified. The CDR3 end falls 3 residues outside the read, so it is completed with the germline J gene. TCRdb's table, derived via immunoSEQ multiplex PCR, lists solely in-frame clones and lacks some. In all, the sample yields about 46,000 clones. CDR3 size: 14 residues. The germline gives CDR1 SGHTA, CDR2 FQGNSA. V gave up 3 bases and J gave up 7 bases, with 13 bases separating them. Cervical HPV DNA detected by MY09/MY11 PCR, typed by dot-blot. The record originates from a study of T cells in women clearing cervical HPV infection. In the study overall: Cases were women with histologically confirmed HPV16-related CIN3 or worse, including a couple of invasive cancers.

Regarding the study as a whole: TRBV6-7 relative abundance averaged approximately 0.1% in cases and approximately 0.15% in controls.

The sample consisted of blood buffy coat. This TCR came from a woman between 18 and 69 years old with a cervical HPV16 infection that either progressed to CIN3+ or cleared (not recorded which). The genes are TRBV7-2 and TRBJ1-5; TRBD1 is a possible D gene (5 bases). Incomplete CDR3 DNA: TGTGCCAGCAGCTTTTTGGGGGGGGAGCAGCCC. Its translation is CASSFLGGEQP. The entire CDR3 sequence reads CASSFLGGEQPQHF.